This T cell receptor (beta chain) was found in a study of CDR3 diversity in severe acne. A single record per CDR3 protein comes from TCRdb applying MiXCR to the PCR reads. The sample lists tens of thousands of distinct CDR3 sequences; about half were seen once. This CDR3 is 15 amino acids long. Germline V CDR1 and CDR2: SGHNT, YYREEE (reference sequence). J gave up 2 bases and V 4 bases, and 4 bases lay outside the gene matches. Sequencing was carried out using blood. The V gene is TRBV5-4, the J gene TRBJ2-3, with 10 bases identical to TRBD2. The sequence was collected from a male donor with severe acne vulgaris. The CDR3 DNA follows: TGTGCCAGCAGCAGTAGCGGGAGGATCACAGATACGCAGTATTTT. Translating gives CASSSSGRITDTQYF.